Here is one T cell receptor (beta chain) with its context. As yet, its antigen is unknown. This sample is part of a study of shared clonotypes between healthy human individuals. The study, taken as a whole, reports: Sequencing depth was a factor that was expected to affect clonotype sharing among donors. Among the subsets, naive ones generally showed larger estimated richness than memory ones.

The V end lost 1 base, the J end lost 5 bases, and 11 bases lay between the germline ends. The CDR3 is 14 amino acids. Germline lookup yields CDR1 SGHAT and CDR2 FQNNGV. Repertoires were generated with immunoSEQ multiplex PCR, while TCRdb's copy carries only in-frame clones and drops some. The table includes around 2.1 million clones, 95% detected once. Sequencing was performed on naive CD4+ T cells sorted from blood. The subset denotes: CD45RA+ positively selected. This clonotype was obtained from a man between 18 and 35 years old in good health. V is TRBV11-2 and J is TRBJ2-5; D is perhaps TRBD1 (6 bases). CDR3 sequence reads: CASSLGGLMETQYF. In nucleotides, the CDR3 is TGTGCCAGCAGCTTAGGGGGGCTGATGGAGACCCAGTACTTC.